This TCR beta chain was recovered during a study of STAT3 mutations in large granular lymphocyte leukemia. Study-level points and caveats: In T-cell large granular lymphocyte leukemia, about half of patients showed multiple immunodominant subclonotypes.

Each sample's TCRbeta library yielded on average roughly 43,000 productive templates. Only in-frame clones appear in the TCRdb table, and some are missing; sequencing was by immunoSEQ multiplex PCR. The sample yields some 4,300 clones, around 50% seen once. In regard to this clone: Its antigen is currently unknown.

The sample was peripheral blood mononuclear cells. This receptor was identified in a male patient in his fifties with T-cell large granular lymphocyte leukemia. Some clones in this sample may be carry-over from other donors' samples.

This CDR3 reads CASSPELGDGYTF. The CDR3 DNA follows: TGTGCCAGCTCACCTGAGCTGGGAGATGGCTACACCTTC. The rearrangement joins TRBV18 to TRBJ1-2; the D is unclear. V lost 3 bases and J lost 6, with 11 bases in between. The germline V gene encodes CDR1 KGHSH and CDR2 LQKENI. The CDR3 consists of 13 residues. The full variable domain, with the rest looked up from reference TRBV18 and TRBJ1-2, is NAGVMQNPRHLVRRRGQEARLRCSPMKGHSHVYWYRQLPEEGLKFMVYLQKENIIDESGMPKERFSAEFPKEGPSILRIQQVVRGDSAAYFCASSPELGDGYTFGSGTRLTVV.